The sequence of this TCR beta chain was determined in a study of cytomegalovirus exposure and HLA in healthy donors. The PCR ran on 60 Vbeta and 13 Jbeta primers. Method: immunoSEQ multiplex PCR; TCRdb's copy keeps in-frame clones and lacks some. The sample lists 150,000 to 200,000 clones, about 85% occurring once. What was sequenced was PBMCs. This clonotype was sampled from a woman aged 50 to 60 in good health and CMV-seropositive.

The DNA for the CDR3 is TGTGCCATCAGAGCGGGACGGTCCAATTCACCCCTCCACTTT. Protein: CAIRAGRSNSPLHF. This rearrangement joins TRBV10-3 to TRBJ1-6; TRBD1 is a possible D gene (5 bases). Trimming took off 6 bases at V and 7 bases at J, with 13 bases between the two ends. Germline V gene sequence: CDR1 ENHRY, CDR2 SYGVKD. There are 14 residues in the CDR3.